These 25 T cell receptor beta chains share one sample of origin, sequenced in a study of shared clonotypes between healthy human individuals. Repertoires were generated with immunoSEQ multiplex PCR, while TCRdb's copy carries only in-frame clones and drops some. The sample yields 2 million to 2.5 million clones, 80% to 95% seen once. The specimen was naive CD4+ T cells from PBMCs. Subset in this sample: CD45RA+ positively selected. The receptors originated from a man aged 18-30 years in good health. Some clones in this sample may be carry-over from other donors' samples.

Remarks on this clone: This specimen includes other DNA sequences encoding the same CDR3. The J gene is TRBJ2-1, the V gene TRBV4-1; D is uncertain. CDR1 is MGHRA and CDR2 is YSYEKL in the germline V gene. Trimming pared 1 base from V and 3 bases from J, leaving 4 bases between. This CDR3 comprises 13 residues. The CDR3 DNA is TGCGCCAGCAGCCAAGGCGGCTACAATGAGCAGTTCTTC. It codes for CASSQGGYNEQFF.

The chain combines TRBV27 with TRBJ1-5; D call uncertain. Germline lookup yields CDR1 MNHEY and CDR2 SMNVEV (reference sequence). The CDR3 is 15 residues long. V lost 4 bases and J lost 0, with 10 bases in between. The CDR3 here is CASSSAQDSNQPQHF. As DNA, the CDR3 is TGTGCCAGCAGTTCGGCTCAGGATAGCAATCAGCCCCAGCATTTT.

This chain links TRBV11-2 with TRBJ2-1; D gene uncertain. The germline V and J ends were trimmed by 5 bases and 5 bases, with 10 bases remaining between them. The germline V gene encodes CDR1 SGHAT and CDR2 FQNNGV. This CDR3 contains 13 residues. The CDR3 DNA reads TGTGCCAGCAGCCCCCGCCGGCACAATGAGCAGTTCTTC. Translation gives CASSPRRHNEQFF. Drawing the rest from reference TRBV11-2 and TRBJ2-1, the complete variable domain is EAGVAQSPRYKIIEKRQSVAFWCNPISGHATLYWYQQILGQGPKLLIQFQNNGVVDDSQLPKDRFSAERLKGVDSTLKIQPAKLEDSAVYLCASSPRRHNEQFFGPGTRLTVL.

This sequence joins TRBV5-1 and TRBJ2-2; weak D call: TRBD2 (6 bases). The V gene's germline CDR1 is SGHRS and CDR2 YFSETQ. Deletions cut 4 bases from V and 6 bases from J, with 19 bases between. The length of the CDR3 is 16 residues. CDR3 DNA: TGCGCCAGCAGCCAGCAATGGAGGGCGAGGCCCGGGGAGCTGTTTTTT. Translation: CASSQQWRARPGELFF.

V gene TRBV28 combines with J gene TRBJ1-5, with 8 bases lining up with TRBD1. The germline gives CDR1 MDHEN, CDR2 SYDVKM. The V segment lost 4 bases and the J segment 0 bases; nucleotides outside the gene matches: 8. This CDR3 region has 17 residues. CDR3 DNA: TGTGCCAGCAGTTCGCGGACAGGGACCCCTAGCAATCAGCCCCAGCATTTT. This gives the protein CASSSRTGTPSNQPQHF.

This chain connects TRBV5-1 to TRBJ1-1, with D unresolved. This CDR3 has 13 amino acids. V shed 1 base and J shed 8 bases, with 12 bases lying between them. Germline loops: CDR1 SGHRS, CDR2 YFSETQ. The CDR3 protein is CASSLMGSGEAFF. Here the CDR3 DNA reads TGCGCCAGCAGCTTGATGGGGTCTGGGGAAGCTTTCTTT.

The CDR3 sequence is CASSLVGERASEQFF. CDR3 in DNA: TGTGCCAGCAGCTTGGTCGGAGAGAGGGCTAGTGAGCAGTTCTTC. The gene calls are TRBV5-5 and TRBJ2-1; D perhaps matches TRBD2 (5 bases). Germline values: CDR1 SGHKS, CDR2 YYEKEE (reference sequence). The CDR3 consists of 15 residues. Trimming took off 0 bases at V and 9 bases at J, with 16 bases between the two ends.

This clone appeared a few times. The genes are TRBV28 and TRBJ1-1; D is unclear. The CDR3 spans 12 residues. Germline V gives CDR1 MDHEN, CDR2 SYDVKM. Trimming took off 3 bases at V and 3 bases at J, with 5 bases between the two ends. The CDR3 bases are TGTGCCAGCAGTTTTGTGTACACTGAAGCTTTCTTT. Translated, it gives CASSFVYTEAFF.

The chain joins TRBV30 to TRBJ1-2; D not resolved. Germline V lookup: CDR1 GTSNPN, CDR2 SVGIG (reference sequence). There are 14 residues in the CDR3. V lost 4 bases to trimming and J lost 7 bases, with 19 bases between them. The CDR3, as DNA: TGTGCCTGGAAAGGGAAGGCCGACCGACGTGGCTACACCTTC. Translating gives CAWKGKADRRGYTF. Based on the CDR3 plus reference TRBV30 and TRBJ1-2, the full variable domain is SQTIHQWPATLVQPVGSPLSLECTVEGTSNPNLYWYRQAAGRGLQLLFYSVGIGQISSEVPQNLSASRPQDRQFILSSKKLLLSDSGFYLCAWKGKADRRGYTFGSGTRLTVV.

Only one count was recorded for this clone. The identical CDR3 is also encoded by other nucleotide sequences in the sample. The J gene is TRBJ2-5, the V gene TRBV5-1, with TRBD1 matching 9 bases. CDR1 is SGHRS and CDR2 is YFSETQ in the germline V gene. Germline trimming cut 4 bases from V and 3 bases from J; bases unmatched to any gene: 4. The CDR3 runs to 14 residues. The CDR3 here is CASSPRTGEETQYF. The DNA for the CDR3 is TGCGCCAGCAGCCCCAGGACAGGGGAAGAGACCCAGTACTTC.

This sequence joins TRBV5-1 and TRBJ1-1; D is unclear. Deletions cut 0 bases from V and 11 bases from J, with 8 bases between. Germline V gene sequence: CDR1 SGHRS, CDR2 YFSETQ. This CDR3 comprises 11 residues. The CDR3 DNA is TGCGCCAGCAGCTTGGGAATGTCGGCTTTCTTT. It encodes CASSLGMSAFF.

The chain has TRBV18 and TRBJ2-7, with unresolved D. Germline CDR1 is KGHSH and CDR2 is LQKENI. The CDR3 runs to 16 residues. Trimming left V 1 base short and J 2 bases short, with 15 bases between. Written as DNA, the CDR3 is TGTGCCAGCTCACCACTGATCAGTGAACCCCCCTACGAGCAGTACTTC. It translates to CASSPLISEPPYEQYF. The full variable domain, completed using reference TRBV18 and TRBJ2-7, is NAGVMQNPRHLVRRRGQEARLRCSPMKGHSHVYWYRQLPEEGLKFMVYLQKENIIDESGMPKERFSAEFPKEGPSILRIQQVVRGDSAAYFCASSPLISEPPYEQYFGPGTRLTVT.

This CDR3 reads CASSYLSGELFF. The CDR3 nucleotides read TGTGCCAGCAGTTATCTCTCCGGGGAGCTGTTTTTT. This chain links TRBV27 with TRBJ2-2; D is undetermined. Between the trimmed V and J ends, which lost 4 bases and 6 bases, there was a span of 6 bases. In germline, CDR1 is MNHEY, CDR2 SMNVEV (reference sequence). The CDR3 spans 12 residues.

The chain combines TRBV7-8 with TRBJ1-1, with D maybe TRBD1 (5 bases). Germline loops: CDR1 SGHVS, CDR2 FQNEAQ. Trimming stripped 4 bases from V and 0 bases from J, with 15 bases between. CDR3 length equals 16 residues. The CDR3 loop reads CASSSSGGNLNTEAFF. In DNA form, the CDR3 reads TGTGCCAGCAGCTCCTCTGGGGGTAATTTGAACACTGAAGCTTTCTTT.

As to this clone: Different DNA sequences within this sample yield the same CDR3. Here the CDR3 DNA reads TGTGCCAGCAGCTTGTTCCGTGGCACAGATACGCAGTATTTT. It specifies CASSLFRGTDTQYF. The chain is built from TRBV5-4 and TRBJ2-3; the D is unclear. The V gene's germline CDR1 is SGHNT and CDR2 YYREEE (reference sequence). This CDR3 comprises 14 residues. Trimming cost V 1 base and J 1 base, with 7 bases left between them.

This clone was recorded only once. V and J are TRBV2 and TRBJ2-1, with 13 nucleotides matching TRBD2. Per the germline V gene, CDR1 is SNHLY and CDR2 is FYNNEI. The CDR3 has 19 amino acids. The V gene end was trimmed by 8 bases and the J gene end by 2 bases; junction bases not matched to a gene: 15. The CDR3 sequence: CASRGLAGLSSPTYNEQFF. The CDR3 coding sequence is TGTGCCAGCCGGGGACTAGCGGGACTTAGCTCTCCCACCTACAATGAGCAGTTCTTC.

DNA for the CDR3: TGTGCCAGTAGTTTTCCGGGACAGGGAAACTATGGCTACACCTTC. This translates into CASSFPGQGNYGYTF. The chain links TRBV19 to TRBJ1-2, with 9 bases aligning to TRBD1. The V gene's germline CDR1 is LNHDA and CDR2 SQIVND (reference sequence). V lost 5 bases, J lost 2 bases, and 6 bases stayed unmatched. The CDR3 contains 15 residues.

The sample holds a few counts of this clone. The chain is built from TRBV5-1 and TRBJ1-1; D not certain. V lost 0 bases to trimming and J lost 4 bases, with 13 bases between them. Germline lookup yields CDR1 SGHRS and CDR2 YFSETQ. The CDR3 totals 15 residues. The CDR3 DNA reads TGCGCCAGCAGCTTGGCGACAACCAGGCCCACTGAAGCTTTCTTT. Translating it yields CASSLATTRPTEAFF.

This clone was seen a single time. This sample includes further DNA sequences coding for the same CDR3. The chain is built from TRBV5-1 and TRBJ2-5; TRBD2 matches 15 bases. J gave up 3 bases and V 4 bases, and 4 bases lay outside the gene matches. The germline V gene has CDR1 SGHRS and CDR2 YFSETQ. The CDR3 extends over 16 amino acids. The CDR3 DNA is TGCGCCAGCAGCCTAGGACTAGCGGGAGGGGAAGAGACCCAGTACTTC. The encoded protein is CASSLGLAGGEETQYF. The complete variable domain, with remaining parts taken from reference TRBV5-1 and TRBJ2-5, reads KAGVTQTPRYLIKTRGQQVTLSCSPISGHRSVSWYQQTPGQGLQFLFEYFSETQRNKGNFPGRFSGRQFSNSRSEMNVSTLELGDSALYLCASSLGLAGGEETQYFGPGTRLLVL.

The chain combines TRBV12-5 with TRBJ2-5; the match to TRBD2 covers 13 bases. This CDR3 contains 17 residues. Trimming cost V 6 bases and J 5 bases; bases outside gene matches: 12. From germline, CDR1 is LGHNT and CDR2 FRNRAP. CDR3 protein: CASGPGLAGEIGETQYF. CDR3 in DNA: TGTGCTAGTGGCCCAGGACTAGCGGGAGAAATCGGGGAGACCCAGTACTTC. The whole variable domain, remainder taken from reference TRBV12-5 and TRBJ2-5, is DARVTQTPRHKVTEMGQEVTMRCQPILGHNTVFWYRQTMMQGLELLAYFRNRAPLDDSGMPKDRFSAEMPDATLATLKIQPSEPRDSAVYFCASGPGLAGEIGETQYFGPGTRLLVL.

This chain links TRBV29-1 with TRBJ2-7, with D possibly TRBD2 on 6 matching bases. The CDR3 length is 14 residues. The V end was cut by 5 bases, the J end by 6 bases, with 20 bases between. Germline CDR1 reads SQVTM; CDR2 reads ANQGSEA. CDR3: CSVRLRAQGGEQYF. Here the CDR3 DNA reads TGCAGCGTTCGACTCAGGGCCCAGGGAGGCGAGCAGTACTTC.

The chain carries TRBV5-6 and TRBJ2-5, with unresolved D. The V gene's germline CDR1 is SGHDT and CDR2 YYEEEE. V was pared by 2 bases and J by 1 base, with 6 bases between. This CDR3 region has 13 residues. CDR3 protein: CASSFVSQETQYF. In nucleotides, the CDR3 is TGTGCCAGCAGCTTCGTAAGCCAAGAGACCCAGTACTTC.

The chain combines TRBV9 with TRBJ2-3; tentative D call: TRBD2 (5 bases). With 4 bases removed from V and 7 bases from J, the gap between germline ends came to 10 bases. Germline CDR1 and CDR2: SGDLS and YYNGEE. This CDR3 has 12 residues. The CDR3 here is CASSKLANTQYF. The DNA for the CDR3 is TGTGCCAGCAGCAAATTAGCGAATACGCAGTATTTT.

This sequence joins TRBV28 and TRBJ2-1, with 7 bases matching TRBD2. Germline V lookup: CDR1 MDHEN, CDR2 SYDVKM. This CDR3 has 12 residues. V dropped 11 bases and J dropped 2; count of bases not matched to a gene: 3. This CDR3 is CAAGEAYNEQFF. The CDR3, as DNA: TGTGCCGCGGGGGAAGCCTACAATGAGCAGTTCTTC.

As for this clone: Different DNA sequences within this sample yield the same CDR3. The chain couples TRBV28 to TRBJ2-7; D might be TRBD1 or TRBD2, each matching 6 bases. This CDR3 has 12 amino acids. Trimming left V 2 bases short and J 6 bases short, with 8 bases between. Germline V gives CDR1 MDHEN, CDR2 SYDVKM. CDR3 DNA sequence: TGTGCCAGCAGTTTAACGGGGGCCGAGCAGTACTTC. Translation: CASSLTGAEQYF.